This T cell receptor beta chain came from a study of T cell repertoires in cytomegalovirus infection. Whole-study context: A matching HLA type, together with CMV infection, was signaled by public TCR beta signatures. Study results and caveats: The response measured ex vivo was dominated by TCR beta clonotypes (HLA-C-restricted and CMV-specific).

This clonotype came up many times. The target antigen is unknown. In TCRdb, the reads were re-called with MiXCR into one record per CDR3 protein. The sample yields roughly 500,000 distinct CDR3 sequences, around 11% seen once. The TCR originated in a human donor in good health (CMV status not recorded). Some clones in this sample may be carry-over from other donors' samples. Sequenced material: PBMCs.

CDR3 loop: CASSPGIIYEQYF. The CDR3 DNA follows: TGTGCCAGCTCACCAGGGATTATTTACGAGCAGTACTTC. The chain is built from TRBV18 and TRBJ2-7; D gene ambiguous. From germline, CDR1 is KGHSH and CDR2 LQKENI. CDR3 length: 13 residues. The V gene lost 2 bases and the J gene lost 4 bases, with 9 bases spanning the gap.